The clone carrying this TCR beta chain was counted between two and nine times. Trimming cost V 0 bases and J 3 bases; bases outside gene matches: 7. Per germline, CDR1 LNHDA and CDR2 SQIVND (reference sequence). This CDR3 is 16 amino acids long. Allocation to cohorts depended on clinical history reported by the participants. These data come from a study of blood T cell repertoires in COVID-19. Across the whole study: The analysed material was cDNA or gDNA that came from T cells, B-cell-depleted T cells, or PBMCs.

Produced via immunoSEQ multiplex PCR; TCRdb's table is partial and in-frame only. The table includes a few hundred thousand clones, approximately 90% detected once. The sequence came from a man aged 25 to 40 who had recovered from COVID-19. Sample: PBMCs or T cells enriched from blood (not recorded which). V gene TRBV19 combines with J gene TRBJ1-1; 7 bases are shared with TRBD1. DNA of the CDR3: TGTGCCAGTAGTATAGATGCCGCAGGGGGGCACACTGAAGCTTTCTTT. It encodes CASSIDAAGGHTEAFF.